The 31 T cell receptor beta chains reported below all come from one sample, sequenced in a study of cytomegalovirus exposure and HLA in healthy donors. Use of 60 Vbeta and 13 Jbeta primers characterized the PCR. Clones were read by immunoSEQ multiplex PCR, and TCRdb kept only the in-frame ones, dropping some. Counted here are around 200,000 clones, about four fifths occurring once; the ten biggest clones make up approximately 4.8%. The sample consisted of PBMCs. The receptors originated from a man aged 25 to 45 in good health and CMV-seropositive.

V usage is TRBV11-2 and J usage is TRBJ2-1; TRBD1 agrees at 7 bases. CDR1 is SGHAT, CDR2 FQNNGV, per germline. V lost 1 base to trimming and J lost 5 bases; unmatched junction nucleotides: 5. The CDR3 extends over 15 amino acids. The CDR3 loop reads CASSLVKQGHNEQFF. Here the CDR3 DNA reads TGTGCCAGCAGCTTAGTGAAACAGGGGCACAATGAGCAGTTCTTC. The full variable domain, rest sourced from reference TRBV11-2 and TRBJ2-1, is EAGVAQSPRYKIIEKRQSVAFWCNPISGHATLYWYQQILGQGPKLLIQFQNNGVVDDSQLPKDRFSAERLKGVDSTLKIQPAKLEDSAVYLCASSLVKQGHNEQFFGPGTRLTVL.

This clone occurred a few times. This chain connects TRBV30 to TRBJ1-3; D remains ambiguous. This CDR3 has 14 amino acids. CDR1 GTSNPN and CDR2 SVGIG come from the germline V gene (reference sequence). Trimming cost V 3 bases and J 0 bases, with 9 bases left between them. This chain's CDR3 is CAWRGQASGNTIYF. Written as DNA, the CDR3 is TGTGCCTGGAGGGGCCAGGCCTCTGGAAACACCATATATTTT.

As regards this clone: An end of the junction differs from the germline gene, which may be a read error. This specimen includes other DNA sequences encoding the same CDR3. The chain carries TRBV7-3 and TRBJ2-2; 7 nucleotides align to TRBD1. CDR3 length equals 15 residues. CDR1 is SGHTA and CDR2 is FQGTGA in the germline V gene. The CDR3 region has the DNA TGTGCCAGCAGTTTAACAGGGGCTGACACCGGGGAGCTGTTTTTT. This gives the protein CASSLTGADTGELFF.

The chain couples TRBV5-6 to TRBJ1-5, with D unclear. Trimming cost V 0 bases and J 0 bases, with 7 bases left between them. Germline V lookup: CDR1 SGHDT, CDR2 YYEEEE. The CDR3 length is 15 residues. The CDR3 protein is CASSLGGGSNQPQHF. CDR3 sequence (DNA): TGTGCCAGCAGCTTGGGAGGAGGTAGCAATCAGCCCCAGCATTTT.

The chain uses TRBV5-1 and TRBJ2-1, with 13 bases aligning to TRBD2. V shed 4 bases and J 10 bases; nucleotides not matched to a gene: 5. The CDR3 runs to 14 residues. The germline gives CDR1 SGHRS, CDR2 YFSETQ. This CDR3 is CASSTGTSGIEQFF. The DNA of the CDR3 is TGCGCCAGCAGCACCGGGACTAGCGGGATCGAGCAGTTCTTC.

V is TRBV7-2 and J is TRBJ1-3, with a tentative D call TRBD1 (5 bases). The CDR3 length is 16 residues. V was trimmed by 5 bases and J by 4 bases, leaving 18 bases between them. Germline lookup yields CDR1 SGHTA and CDR2 FQGNSA. The CDR3 sequence: CASSPPGGGGGNTIYF. The CDR3 bases are TGTGCCAGCAGCCCCCCCGGGGGGGGAGGAGGAAACACCATATATTTT.

The chain has TRBV19 and TRBJ1-3, with 7 nucleotides matching TRBD1. The J segment lost 1 base and the V segment lost 5 bases, leaving 11 bases of the junction unmatched. Germline V CDR1 and CDR2: LNHDA, SQIVND (reference sequence). The CDR3 covers 17 residues. CDR3: CASSPLGQAISGNTIYF. In DNA, the CDR3 is TGTGCCAGTAGTCCCCTTGGACAGGCAATTTCTGGAAACACCATATATTTT.

This clone turned up a few times. The chain uses TRBV9 and TRBJ2-5, with D unresolved. TRBJ2-7 explains the end of the DNA better; the J call may be wrong. The germline gives CDR1 SGDLS, CDR2 YYNGEE. This CDR3 has 12 amino acids. CDR3 sequence: CASSVGSYEQYF. The DNA of the CDR3 is TGTGCCAGCAGCGTAGGCTCCTACGAGCAGTACTTC.

The chain carries TRBV14 and TRBJ2-7; 9 bases line up with TRBD1. Germline CDR1 reads SGHDN; CDR2 reads FVKESK. This CDR3 spans 16 amino acids. The trim removed 1 base at V and 0 bases at J, leaving 4 bases unmatched. The CDR3 bases are TGTGCCAGCAGCCAAGGGACAGGGGCCCTCTCCTACGAGCAGTACTTC. It specifies CASSQGTGALSYEQYF.

The chain is built from TRBV21-1 and TRBJ2-1; the table's D call TRBD2 went unverified against the DNA. TRBV21-1 corresponds to a pseudogene. The CDR3 is 18 residues long. The CDR3 DNA follows: TGTGCCAGCAGCAAACTGAGCGGGAGGGCCGGGGTGATGGGTGAGCAGTTCTTC. It codes for CASSKLSGRAGVMGEQFF.

The chain links TRBV27 to TRBJ2-1; tentative D call: TRBD2 (10 bases). Trimming pared 3 bases from V and 0 bases from J, leaving 30 bases between. Germline V CDR1 and CDR2: MNHEY, SMNVEV (reference sequence). This CDR3 is built from 22 residues. CDR3 DNA sequence: TGTGCCAGCAGTTTGGGACTCGGACAGGGGAAACTAGCGGGGTTCTCCTACAATGAGCAGTTCTTC. Translated, it gives CASSLGLGQGKLAGFSYNEQFF.

This sequence joins TRBV6-1 and TRBJ2-7; 8 bases line up with TRBD1. J gave up 5 bases and V 6 bases, and 9 bases lay outside the gene matches. There are 14 residues in the CDR3. Per the germline V gene, CDR1 is MNHNS and CDR2 is SASEGT. CDR3 coding DNA: TGTGCCAGCAGAATGGCCCAGGGGGCCCACGAGCAGTACTTC. It is translated as CASRMAQGAHEQYF.

This rearrangement joins TRBV9 to TRBJ2-5, with TRBD2 matching over 9 bases. CDR1 is SGDLS and CDR2 is YYNGEE in the germline V gene. V lost 3 bases and J lost 2; bases outside the gene matches: 8. The CDR3 runs to 16 residues. The CDR3 protein is CASSASPRGGQETQYF. The DNA of the CDR3 is TGTGCCAGCAGCGCGAGCCCGCGGGGGGGGCAAGAGACCCAGTACTTC.

The chain joins TRBV5-1 to TRBJ2-6; TRBD2 might be the D (6 bases). This CDR3 comprises 15 residues. V lost 5 bases and J lost 0, with 9 bases in between. The V gene's germline CDR1 is SGHRS and CDR2 YFSETQ. This CDR3 reads CASRMRGSGANVLTF. The CDR3 nucleotides read TGCGCCAGCAGGATGCGGGGCTCTGGGGCCAACGTCCTGACTTTC.

The chain combines TRBV30 with TRBJ1-5, with 9 positions matching TRBD1. The germline CDR1 and CDR2 sequences are GTSNPN and SVGIG (reference sequence). With V trimmed by 3 bases and J by 4 bases, 7 bases remained unmatched. The CDR3 length is 15 residues. This chain's CDR3 is CAWSFGDRANQPQHF. The CDR3 DNA is TGTGCCTGGAGCTTTGGGGACAGGGCAAATCAGCCCCAGCATTTT. The entire variable domain, with the rest obtained from reference TRBV30 and TRBJ1-5, is as follows: SQTIHQWPATLVQPVGSPLSLECTVEGTSNPNLYWYRQAAGRGLQLLFYSVGIGQISSEVPQNLSASRPQDRQFILSSKKLLLSDSGFYLCAWSFGDRANQPQHFGDGTRLSIL.

This clone occurred a few times. V usage is TRBV5-4 and J usage is TRBJ1-4; TRBD1 matches 7 bases. The V segment lost 4 bases and the J segment 3 bases; nucleotides outside the gene matches: 3. The CDR3 is 14 residues long. CDR1 and CDR2 from the germline V gene are SGHNT and YYREEE (reference sequence). The CDR3 DNA sequence: TGTGCCAGCAGCCAGGGACAGTCTAATGAAAAACTGTTTTTT. It yields the protein CASSQGQSNEKLFF.

This chain connects TRBV10-3 to TRBJ2-7; D is perhaps TRBD2 (7 bases). Germline V gene sequence: CDR1 ENHRY, CDR2 SYGVKD. The V and J ends lost 0 bases and 6 bases respectively, with 12 bases between them. CDR3 length: 14 residues. CDR3 DNA sequence: TGTGCCATCAGTGAGTCGGGAGGGGGGCGCGAGCAGTACTTC. Translated: CAISESGGGREQYF.

The gene calls are TRBV15 and TRBJ1-2; a possible D gene is TRBD1 (5 bases). Trimming cost V 2 bases and J 10 bases, with 17 bases left between them. The length of the CDR3 is 14 residues. CDR1 is LNHNV and CDR2 is YYDKDF in the germline V gene (reference sequence). The CDR3 DNA reads as TGTGCCACCAGCAGACCTGACAGACCTCCGTCCTACACCTTC. Protein: CATSRPDRPPSYTF.

The chain joins TRBV7-2 to TRBJ2-3; 16 bases map to TRBD2. Germline trimming cut 4 bases from V and 2 bases from J; bases unmatched to any gene: 9. CDR3 size: 19 residues. CDR1 is SGHTA and CDR2 is FQGNSA in the germline V gene. CDR3 sequence: CASSSTPGLAGGPTDTQYF. The CDR3, as DNA: TGTGCCAGCAGCTCGACCCCGGGACTAGCGGGAGGGCCCACAGATACGCAGTATTTT.

The chain is built from TRBV14 and TRBJ2-2; D is possibly TRBD2 (6 bases). The ends were cut back, 6 bases at V and 1 base at J, with 12 bases in the middle. CDR3 length: 15 amino acids. Per the germline V gene, CDR1 is SGHDN and CDR2 is FVKESK. CDR3 nucleotide sequence: TGTGCCAGCAGTGACCTAGCGATGAACACCGGGGAGCTGTTTTTT. As protein: CASSDLAMNTGELFF.

This chain uses TRBV19 with TRBJ1-3; D gene uncertain. CDR3 length: 13 residues. The V gene lost 5 bases and the J gene lost 0 bases, with 5 bases spanning the gap. The germline gives CDR1 LNHDA, CDR2 SQIVND (reference sequence). The CDR3 DNA is TGTGCCAGTAGTTCGAGCTCTGGAAACACCATATATTTT. The encoded protein is CASSSSSGNTIYF.

The rearrangement joins TRBV7-9 to TRBJ1-4; the D gene is possibly TRBD1 (6 bases). The CDR3 sequence is 13 residues long. The V gene's germline CDR1 is SEHNR and CDR2 FQNEAQ (reference sequence). Trimming took 3 bases from V and 8 from J, leaving 10 bases between them. CDR3 in amino acids: CASSFEGGEKLFF. The CDR3 bases are TGTGCCAGCAGCTTCGAGGGGGGGGAAAAACTGTTTTTT.

V and J are TRBV19 and TRBJ2-7; the match to TRBD1 covers 9 bases. Trimming cost V 6 bases and J 7 bases; bases outside gene matches: 13. In germline, CDR1 is LNHDA, CDR2 SQIVND (reference sequence). The CDR3 length is 15 residues. CDR3 nucleotide sequence: TGTGCCAGTAGAGGAATGGGGACAGGGCCTCCGGAGCAGTACTTC. It codes for CASRGMGTGPPEQYF.

V usage is TRBV4-1 and J usage is TRBJ2-5, with TRBD2 matching over 9 bases. V shed 0 bases and J 3 bases; nucleotides not matched to a gene: 8. In germline, CDR1 is MGHRA, CDR2 YSYEKL. This CDR3 region has 17 residues. CDR3 protein: CASSQEPLAGPEETQYF. The CDR3 nucleotides read TGCGCCAGCAGCCAAGAACCACTAGCGGGCCCCGAAGAGACCCAGTACTTC.

The chain combines TRBV5-4 with TRBJ2-5; 9 nucleotides agree with TRBD2. V dropped 4 bases and J dropped 4; count of bases not matched to a gene: 14. CDR3 length equals 17 residues. Germline V gene sequence: CDR1 SGHNT, CDR2 YYREEE (reference sequence). The CDR3 loop is CASSRKQAGGTRETQYF. DNA for the CDR3: TGTGCCAGCAGCCGTAAACAAGCGGGGGGCACGCGAGAGACCCAGTACTTC.

Details on this clone: Germline and junction disagree at one end, which may indicate a read error. The chain is built from TRBV5-1 and TRBJ2-5; 7 bases are a match to TRBD1. CDR1 and CDR2 (germline): SGHRS, YFSETQ. The CDR3 loop spans 12 amino acids. The CDR3 DNA reads TGCGCCAGCAGCCAGGGGGACACCCCGGGGAACTTC. Protein product: CASSQGDTPGNF.

The chain employs TRBV7-2 and TRBJ1-5; D gene ambiguous. The CDR3 contains 16 residues. V lost 4 bases and J lost 2, with 15 bases in between. The V gene's germline CDR1 is SGHTA and CDR2 FQGNSA. CDR3 amino acids: CASSSPGVPRNQPQHF. The CDR3 nucleotides read TGTGCCAGCAGCTCCCCCGGGGTTCCACGCAATCAGCCCCAGCATTTT.

In this sample, this clone turned up a few times. Germline is not matched at one junction end, which may reflect a read error. The genes are TRBV7-9 and TRBJ1-2, with TRBD1 matching 7 bases. Germline values: CDR1 SEHNR, CDR2 FQNEAQ (reference sequence). The CDR3 consists of 13 residues. CDR3 bases: TGTTCCAGCAGCTTGGCAGGGGGGTATGGCTACACCTTC. Protein product: CSSSLAGGYGYTF.

The V and J genes are TRBV4-1 and TRBJ2-5; 13 nucleotides match TRBD2. This CDR3 contains 17 residues. In germline, CDR1 is MGHRA, CDR2 YSYEKL. With 5 bases clipped from V and 5 bases from J, the junction kept 11 bases outside the gene matches. This CDR3 is CASSFGLAGVRGETQYF. In nucleotides, the CDR3 is TGCGCCAGCAGCTTCGGACTAGCGGGAGTTCGGGGGGAGACCCAGTACTTC.

The table lists this clone with many counts. V and J are TRBV2 and TRBJ2-2, with 7 bases fitting TRBD2. The V segment lost 1 base and the J segment 1 base; nucleotides outside the gene matches: 6. The CDR3 sequence is 17 residues long. Germline CDR1 and CDR2: SNHLY and FYNNEI. CDR3 nucleotide sequence: TGTGCCAGCAGTGAAGGGGGTAGCGGGCGGAACACCGGGGAGCTGTTTTTT. This sequence encodes CASSEGGSGRNTGELFF. Together with reference TRBV2 and TRBJ2-2, the CDR3 gives the full variable domain: EPEVTQTPSHQVTQMGQEVILRCVPISNHLYFYWYRQILGQKVEFLVSFYNNEISEKSEIFDDQFSVERPDGSNFTLKIRSTKLEDSAMYFCASSEGGSGRNTGELFFGEGSRLTVL.

V usage is TRBV4-1 and J usage is TRBJ2-7, with TRBD1 matching over 7 bases. Trimming cost V 4 bases and J 2 bases; bases outside gene matches: 8. This CDR3 has 15 residues. From germline, CDR1 is MGHRA and CDR2 YSYEKL. CDR3 DNA sequence: TGCGCCAGCAGCCCCCAGACAGGGTTGCCCTACGAGCAGTACTTC. Translating gives CASSPQTGLPYEQYF.